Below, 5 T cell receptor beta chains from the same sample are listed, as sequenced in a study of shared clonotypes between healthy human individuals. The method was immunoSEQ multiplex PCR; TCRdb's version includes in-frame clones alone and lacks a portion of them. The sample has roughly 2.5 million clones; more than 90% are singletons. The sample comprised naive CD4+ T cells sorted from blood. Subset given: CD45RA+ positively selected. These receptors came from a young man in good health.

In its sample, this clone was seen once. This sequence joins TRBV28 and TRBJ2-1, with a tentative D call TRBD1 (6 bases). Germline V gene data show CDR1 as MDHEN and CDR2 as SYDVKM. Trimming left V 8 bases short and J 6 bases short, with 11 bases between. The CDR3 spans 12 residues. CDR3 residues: CASSGTPNEQFF. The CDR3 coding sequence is TGTGCCAGCTCCGGGACACCCAATGAGCAGTTCTTC.

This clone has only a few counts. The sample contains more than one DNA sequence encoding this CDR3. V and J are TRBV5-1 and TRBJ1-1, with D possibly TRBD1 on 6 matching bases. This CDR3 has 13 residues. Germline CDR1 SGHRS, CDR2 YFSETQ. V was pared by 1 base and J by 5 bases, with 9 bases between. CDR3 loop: CASSLQGYTEAFF. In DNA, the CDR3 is TGCGCCAGCAGCTTGCAGGGGTATACTGAAGCTTTCTTT.

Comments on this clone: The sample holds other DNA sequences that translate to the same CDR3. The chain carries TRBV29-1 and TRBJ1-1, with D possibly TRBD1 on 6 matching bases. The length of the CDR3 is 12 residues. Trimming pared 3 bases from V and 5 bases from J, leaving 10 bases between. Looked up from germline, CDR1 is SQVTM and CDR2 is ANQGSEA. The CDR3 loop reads CSVDRGRTEAFF. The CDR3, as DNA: TGCAGCGTTGACAGGGGAAGAACTGAAGCTTTCTTT.

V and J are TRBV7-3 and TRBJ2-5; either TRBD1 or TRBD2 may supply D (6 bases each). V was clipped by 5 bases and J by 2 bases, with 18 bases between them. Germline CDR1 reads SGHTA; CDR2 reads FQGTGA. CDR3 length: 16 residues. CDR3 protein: CASSLGMGAGQETQYF. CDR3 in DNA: TGTGCCAGCAGCCTAGGGATGGGGGCGGGGCAAGAGACCCAGTACTTC.

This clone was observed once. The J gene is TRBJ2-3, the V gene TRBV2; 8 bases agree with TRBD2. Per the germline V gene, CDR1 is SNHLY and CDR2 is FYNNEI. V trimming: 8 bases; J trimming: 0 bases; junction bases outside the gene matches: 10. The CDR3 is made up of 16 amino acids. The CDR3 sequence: CASGLGGRRSTDTQYF. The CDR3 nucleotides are TGTGCCAGCGGCCTCGGCGGGAGGAGGAGCACAGATACGCAGTATTTT.